Presented here are 29 T cell receptor beta chains from one specimen sequenced in a study of shared clonotypes between healthy human individuals. Measured with immunoSEQ multiplex PCR; TCRdb has only the in-frame clones, and not every one. In the table there are about 2 million clones, approximately 95% of which are singletons. Input material: naive CD4+ T cells sorted from blood. Specified subset: CD45RA+ positively selected. Source of these receptors: a man between 18 and 29 years old in good health.

The rearrangement uses TRBV4-3 and TRBJ2-3, with D unclear. Trimming stripped 0 bases from V and 2 bases from J, with 9 bases between. The length of the CDR3 is 15 residues. The germline CDR1 and CDR2 sequences are LGHNA and YSLEER. CDR3 nucleotide sequence: TGCGCCAGCAGCCAAGAGGCTAAAACCACAGATACGCAGTATTTT. Protein: CASSQEAKTTDTQYF.

The chain couples TRBV11-3 to TRBJ2-6, with D possibly being TRBD1 (6 bases). V lost 5 bases and J 2 bases, leaving 13 bases between the germline ends. CDR3 length equals 16 residues. The germline V gene encodes CDR1 SGHNT and CDR2 YENEEA. As DNA, the CDR3 is TGTGCCAGCAGCCCACCGACAGGACCTGGGGCCAACGTCCTGACTTTC. Its protein product is CASSPPTGPGANVLTF. The full variable domain, completed using reference TRBV11-3 and TRBJ2-6, is EAGVVQSPRYKIIEKKQPVAFWCNPISGHNTLYWYLQNLGQGPELLIRYENEEAVDDSQLPKDRFSAERLKGVDSTLKIQPAELGDSAVYLCASSPPTGPGANVLTFGAGSRLTVL.

This clone was seen a single time. The genes are TRBV5-6 and TRBJ2-2, with 9 bases aligning to TRBD2. The length of the CDR3 is 16 residues. The ends lost 4 bases at V and 6 bases at J; junction bases unmatched: 10. The V gene's germline CDR1 is SGHDT and CDR2 YYEEEE. The CDR3 DNA reads TGTGCCAGCAGCCCGGGTGGGCTAGCGGGACCCGGGGAGCTGTTTTTT. Translated: CASSPGGLAGPGELFF.

The rearrangement uses TRBV2 and TRBJ2-1; D uncertain. Between the trimmed V and J ends, which lost 10 bases and 3 bases, there was a span of 19 bases. From germline, CDR1 is SNHLY and CDR2 FYNNEI. The length of the CDR3 is 15 residues. The CDR3 loop is CAINGSPKNYNEQFF. CDR3 nucleotide sequence: TGTGCCATCAATGGGTCGCCAAAAAACTACAATGAGCAGTTCTTC. The entire variable domain, with the rest obtained from reference TRBV2 and TRBJ2-1, is as follows: EPEVTQTPSHQVTQMGQEVILRCVPISNHLYFYWYRQILGQKVEFLVSFYNNEISEKSEIFDDQFSVERPDGSNFTLKIRSTKLEDSAMYFCAINGSPKNYNEQFFGPGTRLTVL.

The chain couples TRBV6-5 to TRBJ2-2; D is ambiguous. V was trimmed by 4 bases and J by 6 bases, leaving 6 bases between them. Germline lookup yields CDR1 MNHEY and CDR2 SVGAGI. This CDR3 has 12 amino acids. CDR3 sequence: CASSFPSGELFF. The CDR3 nucleotides read TGTGCCAGCAGTTTTCCATCCGGGGAGCTGTTTTTT.

On this clone itself: At the DNA level, this CDR3 is encoded by other sequences in the same sample as well. This chain connects TRBV28 to TRBJ1-5, with 7 nucleotides matching TRBD1. Unmatched junction bases numbered 5, after V lost 5 bases and J lost 4 bases. CDR1 is MDHEN, CDR2 SYDVKM, per germline. This CDR3 spans 14 amino acids. CDR3 coding DNA: TGTGCCAGCAGTCCGCAGGGGGGAAATCAGCCCCAGCATTTT. Translation gives CASSPQGGNQPQHF.

The chain combines TRBV5-1 with TRBJ2-5, with D perhaps TRBD1 or TRBD2 (5 bases each). This CDR3 contains 14 residues. Germline lookup yields CDR1 SGHRS and CDR2 YFSETQ. V shed 0 bases and J shed 4 bases, with 10 bases lying between them. CDR3 residues: CASSLEWGRETQYF. In nucleotides, the CDR3 is TGCGCCAGCAGCTTGGAATGGGGGAGAGAGACCCAGTACTTC.

The J gene is TRBJ2-5, the V gene TRBV5-8; 10 nucleotides line up with TRBD2. The germline CDR1 and CDR2 sequences are SGHTS and YDEGEE. This CDR3 comprises 18 residues. The V and J ends lost 3 bases and 5 bases, in that order; junction bases with no gene match: 16. The CDR3 sequence is CASSWAGTSALAVETQYF. The CDR3 DNA reads TGTGCCAGCAGCTGGGCCGGGACTAGCGCGTTGGCGGTCGAGACCCAGTACTTC.

This rearrangement joins TRBV5-1 to TRBJ2-7; no clear D. The germline gives CDR1 SGHRS, CDR2 YFSETQ. V was pared by 5 bases and J by 2 bases, with 8 bases between. The CDR3 is made up of 12 amino acids. DNA for the CDR3: TGCGCCAGCAGTAGCAAGACCTACGAGCAGTACTTC. Translation: CASSSKTYEQYF. Combining the CDR3 with reference TRBV5-1 and TRBJ2-7 gives the whole variable domain KAGVTQTPRYLIKTRGQQVTLSCSPISGHRSVSWYQQTPGQGLQFLFEYFSETQRNKGNFPGRFSGRQFSNSRSEMNVSTLELGDSALYLCASSSKTYEQYFGPGTRLTVT.

The V call is TRBV6-1, the J call TRBJ2-4, with no clear D. CDR3 size: 15 residues. The germline gives CDR1 MNHNS, CDR2 SASEGT. V was shortened by 3 bases and J by 0 bases, with 9 bases between the two germline ends. The CDR3 loop is CASSEARLAKNIQYF. The CDR3 DNA reads as TGTGCCAGCAGTGAGGCCAGACTAGCCAAAAACATTCAGTACTTC.

In this sample, this clone turned up once. Other DNA variants within this sample encode the same CDR3. The V call is TRBV27, the J call TRBJ2-4; D gene unclear. There are 15 residues in the CDR3. V lost 2 bases and J lost 0, with 8 bases in between. From germline, CDR1 is MNHEY and CDR2 SMNVEV (reference sequence). The CDR3 DNA is TGTGCCAGCAGTTTAACGGCTCTAGCCAAAAACATTCAGTACTTC. Translated: CASSLTALAKNIQYF.

CDR3 in DNA: TGTGCCAGCAGATCTGAACCCCACACTCCCTACGAGCAGTACTTC. Translation gives CASRSEPHTPYEQYF. This rearrangement joins TRBV2 to TRBJ2-7; unclear D gene. Trimming left V 6 bases short and J 2 bases short, with 17 bases between. Germline V gene data show CDR1 as SNHLY and CDR2 as FYNNEI. The CDR3 extends over 15 amino acids.

The chain combines TRBV6-6 with TRBJ2-1; 7 bases are a match to TRBD1. CDR3 length: 16 amino acids. CDR1 and CDR2 from the germline V gene are MNHNY and SVGAGI (reference sequence). The V gene end was trimmed by 2 bases and the J gene end by 7 bases; junction bases not matched to a gene: 11. CDR3 coding DNA: TGTGCCAGCAGTTACGCCGACAGGGCTGGTAGGAATGAGCAGTTCTTC. Translated, it gives CASSYADRAGRNEQFF.

V and J are TRBV7-2 and TRBJ2-1; D uncertain. This CDR3 comprises 16 residues. CDR1 SGHTA and CDR2 FQGNSA come from the germline V gene. Deletions cut 4 bases from V and 0 bases from J, with 13 bases between. CDR3 in amino acids: CASSSAQRSSYNEQFF. CDR3 coding DNA: TGTGCCAGCAGCTCGGCCCAGCGCAGCTCCTACAATGAGCAGTTCTTC.

V gene TRBV9 combines with J gene TRBJ2-2, with D possibly being TRBD1 or TRBD2 (5 bases each). The CDR3 extends over 18 amino acids. Germline lookup yields CDR1 SGDLS and CDR2 YYNGEE. The germline V and J ends were trimmed by 2 bases and 3 bases, with 20 bases remaining between them. The CDR3 loop is CASSVAGTTQPYTGELFF. The DNA of the CDR3 is TGTGCCAGCAGCGTGGCAGGGACGACCCAACCTTACACCGGGGAGCTGTTTTTT.

V usage is TRBV4-3 and J usage is TRBJ2-4; D call uncertain. The CDR3 sequence is 15 residues long. The V and J ends lost 2 bases and 0 bases respectively, with 8 bases between them. Germline V CDR1 and CDR2: LGHNA, YSLEER. As DNA, the CDR3 is TGCGCCAGCAGCCAAAACAATCTAGCCAAAAACATTCAGTACTTC. This codes for CASSQNNLAKNIQYF.

This clone was counted many times. The rearrangement joins TRBV11-2 to TRBJ2-2; tentatively, D is TRBD2 (5 bases). Germline V CDR1 and CDR2: SGHAT, FQNNGV. V was trimmed by 8 bases and J by 2 bases, leaving 12 bases between them. The CDR3 runs to 14 residues. The DNA of the CDR3 is TGTGCCAGCCGCGGGCTGGTAAACACCGGGGAGCTGTTTTTT. Translated, it gives CASRGLVNTGELFF.

V gene TRBV4-2 combines with J gene TRBJ2-5, with 10 bases matching TRBD2. The ends lost 4 bases at V and 5 bases at J; junction bases unmatched: 13. The CDR3 loop spans 17 amino acids. CDR1 LGHNA and CDR2 YNFKEQ come from the germline V gene. Written as DNA, the CDR3 is TGTGCCAGCAGCCTTGAAGGAGGCCTAGCGGGGGACGAGACCCAGTACTTC. Its protein product is CASSLEGGLAGDETQYF.

The V and J genes are TRBV28 and TRBJ2-1, with D perhaps TRBD1 (5 bases). The CDR3 covers 16 residues. Trimming took 3 bases from V and 6 from J, leaving 18 bases between them. Per germline, CDR1 MDHEN and CDR2 SYDVKM. The CDR3 nucleotides are TGTGCCAGCAGTTTGTCGCAGGGTCTAGGGATCAATGAGCAGTTCTTC. It yields the protein CASSLSQGLGINEQFF.

As for this clone: Distinct nucleotide sequences in the sample also encode this CDR3. The chain has TRBV6-5 and TRBJ2-7; the match to TRBD1 covers 8 bases. CDR3 length equals 14 residues. CDR1 is MNHEY and CDR2 is SVGAGI in the germline V gene. Trimming at V came to 5 bases and at J to 3 bases, leaving 6 bases not matched to a gene. The CDR3 nucleotides read TGTGCCAGCAGTCCAACCACAGGGGGCTACGAGCAGTACTTC. It specifies CASSPTTGGYEQYF.

This clone has a single count. The chain is built from TRBV7-2 and TRBJ2-3; perhaps TRBD2 as D (6 bases). The germline CDR1 and CDR2 sequences are SGHTA and FQGNSA. Trimming took 1 base from V and 0 from J, leaving 11 bases between them. The length of the CDR3 is 16 residues. The CDR3 loop is CASSLGGTASTDTQYF. CDR3 coding DNA: TGTGCCAGCAGCTTAGGTGGGACTGCTAGCACAGATACGCAGTATTTT.

The chain employs TRBV5-1 and TRBJ2-5; 13 positions match TRBD2. The J segment lost 2 bases and the V segment lost 4 bases, leaving 8 bases of the junction unmatched. The germline CDR1 and CDR2 sequences are SGHRS and YFSETQ. This CDR3 is built from 17 residues. The CDR3 bases are TGCGCCAGCAGCGTTTCCGGGACTAGCGGGGAACAAGAGACCCAGTACTTC. Translated, it gives CASSVSGTSGEQETQYF.

V is TRBV19 and J is TRBJ2-4; D is possibly TRBD2 (6 bases). This CDR3 has 17 residues. From germline, CDR1 is LNHDA and CDR2 SQIVND (reference sequence). V was trimmed by 5 bases and J by 0 bases, leaving 17 bases between them. CDR3 sequence: CASSAPRDALAKNIQYF. The CDR3 DNA reads TGTGCCAGTAGTGCGCCGCGGGACGCGCTAGCCAAAAACATTCAGTACTTC.

The chain combines TRBV5-1 with TRBJ2-5, with 10 bases that match TRBD1. CDR3 length: 13 residues. Germline V gives CDR1 SGHRS, CDR2 YFSETQ. The ends lost 9 bases at V and 6 bases at J; junction bases unmatched: 8. This chain's CDR3 is CATSGTGVQTQYF. CDR3 nucleotide sequence: TGCGCCACCTCCGGGACAGGGGTCCAGACCCAGTACTTC.

In the case of this clone: This same CDR3 is encoded by further DNA sequences in the sample. V is TRBV11-2 and J is TRBJ2-1; TRBD2 matches at 10 bases. The V segment lost 4 bases and the J segment 2 bases; nucleotides outside the gene matches: 2. Per the germline V gene, CDR1 is SGHAT and CDR2 is FQNNGV. The CDR3 runs 15 residues. CDR3 sequence reads: CASSSGLAAYNEQFF. The CDR3 bases are TGTGCCAGCAGCTCTGGACTAGCGGCCTACAATGAGCAGTTCTTC.

The CDR3 DNA reads TGTGCCAGTAGTATAGCAGGGGTCGCGGGCAATCAGCCCCAGCATTTT. Translation: CASSIAGVAGNQPQHF. The chain is built from TRBV19 and TRBJ1-5; D possibly corresponds to TRBD1 (6 bases). The CDR3 consists of 16 residues. V shed 1 base and J shed 2 bases, with 12 bases lying between them. Germline CDR1 reads LNHDA; CDR2 reads SQIVND (reference sequence).

V and J are TRBV30 and TRBJ2-2; 9 bases line up with TRBD1. The CDR3 covers 15 residues. V lost 2 bases, J lost 4 bases, and 5 bases stayed unmatched. Per the germline V gene, CDR1 is GTSNPN and CDR2 is SVGIG (reference sequence). This chain's CDR3 is CAWSKGTGSTGELFF. CDR3 coding DNA: TGTGCCTGGAGTAAGGGGACAGGGTCCACCGGGGAGCTGTTTTTT.

This clone is a singleton in its sample. The gene calls are TRBV29-1 and TRBJ2-5; D remains unclear. The germline V gene encodes CDR1 SQVTM and CDR2 ANQGSEA. Deletions cut 0 bases from V and 6 bases from J, with 11 bases between. This CDR3 has 13 amino acids. The CDR3 DNA sequence: TGCAGCGTTGAAGAGATGAACACGCAGACCCAGTACTTC. Residues: CSVEEMNTQTQYF.

The chain uses TRBV5-1 and TRBJ2-1, with D tentatively TRBD2 (6 bases). This CDR3 spans 16 amino acids. With 0 bases removed from V and 7 bases from J, the gap between germline ends came to 17 bases. Germline CDR1 SGHRS, CDR2 YFSETQ. The CDR3 region has the DNA TGCGCCAGCAGCTTGGGTGGGGGGAACGGTGGGAATGAGCAGTTCTTC. Translating it yields CASSLGGGNGGNEQFF.